The T cell receptor (beta chain) described here comes from a study of shared clonotypes between healthy human individuals. This table comes from immunoSEQ multiplex PCR, and its TCRdb copy is limited to in-frame clones, with some not included. The sample lists approximately 2.3 million clones; approximately 93% were seen once. The CDR3 runs to 15 residues. CDR1 is SGDLS and CDR2 is YYNGEE in the germline V gene. V dropped 6 bases and J dropped 2; count of bases not matched to a gene: 8. The clonotype comes from a man younger than 35 in good health. Some clones in this sample may be carry-over from other donors' samples. This chain joins TRBV9 and TRBJ2-3, with 8 bases that match TRBD2. The sequencing input was naive CD4+ T cells from PBMCs. As for subset: CD45RA+ positively selected. The CDR3: CASNPGGVDTDTQYF. DNA for the CDR3: TGTGCCAGCAACCCGGGAGGGGTGGACACAGATACGCAGTATTTT.